This T cell receptor (beta chain) was found in a study of human versus mouse CDR3 diversity and MHC coevolution. About the study: immunoSEQ was reported to reach one in 200,000 T cells sensitivity. Overall study results and limits: Compared with mice, human CDR3s carried more deletions and insertions on average. iCHAO1 estimated the human TCR beta repertoire at some 1.7 million clonotypes. The lowest clonal inequality scores came from most of the three human donors.

Trimming cost V 2 bases and J 1 base; bases outside gene matches: 7. From germline, CDR1 is MDHEN and CDR2 SYDVKM. This CDR3 region has 17 residues. Generated by immunoSEQ multiplex PCR, the TCRdb table keeps only in-frame clones and is missing some. Here the sample spans 75,000 to 90,000 clones, 90% to 95% being singletons. Note on this clone: Its specificity is unknown.

Material for sequencing was naive CD4+ T cells from blood. As for subset: CD45RO-negative CD62L-positive naive CD4 T cells. The chain has TRBV28 and TRBJ2-7; 11 nucleotides align to TRBD1. This clonotype was sampled from a person aged 30-69 years in good health. CDR3 sequence: CASSLGGTGGVSYEQYF. As DNA, the CDR3 is TGTGCCAGCAGTTTAGGTGGGACAGGGGGTGTTTCCTACGAGCAGTACTTC.